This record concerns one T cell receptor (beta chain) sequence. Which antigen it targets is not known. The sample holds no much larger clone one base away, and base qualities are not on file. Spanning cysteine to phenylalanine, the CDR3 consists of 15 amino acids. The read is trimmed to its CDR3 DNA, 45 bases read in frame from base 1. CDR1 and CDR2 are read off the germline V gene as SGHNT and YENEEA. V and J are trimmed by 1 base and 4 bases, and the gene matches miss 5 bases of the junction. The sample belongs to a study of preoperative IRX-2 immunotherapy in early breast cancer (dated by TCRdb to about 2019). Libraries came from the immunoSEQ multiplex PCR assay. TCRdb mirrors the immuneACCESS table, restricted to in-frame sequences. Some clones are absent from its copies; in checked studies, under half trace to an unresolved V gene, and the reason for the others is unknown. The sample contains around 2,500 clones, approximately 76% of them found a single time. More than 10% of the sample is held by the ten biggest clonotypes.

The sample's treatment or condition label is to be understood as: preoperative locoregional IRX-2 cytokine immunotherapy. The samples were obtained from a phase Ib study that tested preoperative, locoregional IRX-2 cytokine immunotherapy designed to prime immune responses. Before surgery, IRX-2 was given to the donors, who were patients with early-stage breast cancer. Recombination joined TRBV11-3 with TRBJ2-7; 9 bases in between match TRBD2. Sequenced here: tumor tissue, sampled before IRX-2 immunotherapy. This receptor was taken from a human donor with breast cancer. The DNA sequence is TGTGCCAGCAGCTTAGGGGATAGCGGGAGATACGAGCAGTACTTC. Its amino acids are CASSLGDSGRYEQYF.